These 17 T cell receptor beta chains came from one sample sequenced in a study of OX40 agonist ivuxolimab in advanced cancers. Sequenced by immunoSEQ multiplex PCR; TCRdb stores in-frame clones only, minus some. In the table there are about 100,000 clones, 90% to 96% of which are singletons. The source was CD4+ or CD8+ T cells sorted from blood, collected in a trial of the OX40 agonist ivuxolimab. The receptors were gathered from an adult with an advanced solid tumor such as melanoma, head and neck, liver or kidney cancer.

The V and J genes are TRBV29-1 and TRBJ2-2; no definite D call. Germline V gene data show CDR1 as SQVTM and CDR2 as ANQGSEA. This CDR3 region has 11 residues. V shed 7 bases and J shed 6 bases, with 9 bases lying between them. The CDR3 reads CSATSSGELFF. Here the CDR3 DNA reads TGCAGCGCCACTTCGTCCGGGGAGCTGTTTTTT.

V is TRBV7-9 and J is TRBJ2-2; D gene unclear. Germline lookup yields CDR1 SEHNR and CDR2 FQNEAQ (reference sequence). V was pared by 4 bases and J by 3 bases, with 9 bases between. The CDR3 has 14 amino acids. CDR3 sequence (DNA): TGTGCCAGCAGCTCGCCGCTGGACACCGGGGAGCTGTTTTTT. It is translated as CASSSPLDTGELFF.

CDR3 sequence reads: CASSRGSDYEQYF. The CDR3 region has the DNA TGTGCCAGCAGCAGGGGATCGGACTACGAGCAGTACTTC. The V and J genes are TRBV2 and TRBJ2-7; possible D gene TRBD1, 6 bases. V was cut by 6 bases and J by 3 bases, with 12 bases left in between. Germline V gene data show CDR1 as SNHLY and CDR2 as FYNNEI. This CDR3 spans 13 amino acids.

The chain has TRBV28 and TRBJ2-5; no clear D gene. CDR1 is MDHEN and CDR2 is SYDVKM in the germline V gene. The CDR3 extends over 11 amino acids. The germline V and J ends were trimmed by 4 bases and 7 bases, with 7 bases remaining between them. The chain's CDR3 is CASSSPGTQYF. CDR3 DNA sequence: TGTGCCAGCAGTTCTCCGGGGACCCAGTACTTC.

The genes are TRBV21-1 and TRBJ2-1. TRBV21-1 is termed a pseudogene. This CDR3 region has 15 residues. The CDR3 nucleotides are TGTGCCAGCAGCAATGACCTAAACGATTACAATGAGCAGTTCTTC. Translation gives CASSNDLNDYNEQFF.

J is TRBJ1-1 and V is TRBV6-1; D call uncertain. Trimming pared 5 bases from V and 1 base from J, leaving 11 bases between. This CDR3 has 14 amino acids. Germline CDR1 reads MNHNS; CDR2 reads SASEGT. The CDR3 sequence: CASSQGSENTEAFF. CDR3 DNA: TGTGCCAGCAGTCAAGGGTCCGAGAACACTGAAGCTTTCTTT.

This chain uses TRBV2 with TRBJ1-4; TRBD1 matches 8 bases. Looked up from germline, CDR1 is SNHLY and CDR2 is FYNNEI. V gave up 5 bases and J gave up 8 bases; unmatched junction bases: 7. This CDR3 spans 14 amino acids. This chain's CDR3 is CASSSDRGEEKLFF. DNA for the CDR3: TGTGCCAGCAGTTCAGACAGGGGCGAGGAAAAACTGTTTTTT.

The chain employs TRBV9 and TRBJ2-4; D not certain. This CDR3 has 14 amino acids. The V end lost 2 bases, the J end lost 3 bases, and 9 bases lay between the germline ends. Germline loops: CDR1 SGDLS, CDR2 YYNGEE. For the CDR3, the DNA is TGTGCCAGCAGCGTTCTTGCGGACAAAAACATTCAGTACTTC. It translates to CASSVLADKNIQYF.

The rearrangement links TRBV11-3 to TRBJ2-1; D is possibly TRBD2 (5 bases). The germline CDR1 and CDR2 sequences are SGHNT and YENEEA. V was cut by 1 base and J by 0 bases, with 7 bases left in between. The length of the CDR3 is 15 residues. The CDR3 loop reads CASSLAGSSYNEQFF. CDR3 coding DNA: TGTGCCAGCAGCTTAGCGGGGAGCTCCTACAATGAGCAGTTCTTC.

The chain recombines TRBV7-9 with TRBJ1-1, with D possibly matching TRBD1 (5 bases). The CDR3 loop spans 15 amino acids. Germline CDR1 and CDR2: SEHNR and FQNEAQ (reference sequence). Deletions cut 1 base from V and 5 bases from J, with 14 bases between. The CDR3, as DNA: TGTGCCAGCAGCTTAGTATCAGGGCGAGGGACTGAAGCTTTCTTT. It encodes CASSLVSGRGTEAFF.

This clone was seen once. This rearrangement joins TRBV28 to TRBJ1-6; no definite D call. V was trimmed by 1 base and J by 9 bases, leaving 13 bases between them. Germline CDR1 reads MDHEN; CDR2 reads SYDVKM. This CDR3 has 15 amino acids. CDR3 coding DNA: TGTGCCAGCAGTTTATCGGGCGGGTCGAGTTCACCCCTCCACTTT. This codes for CASSLSGGSSSPLHF.

The chain uses TRBV12-2 and TRBJ2-7; the DNA was not used to check the table's D call, TRBD2. TRBV12-2 is deemed a pseudogene. CDR3 length: 15 residues. The CDR3 sequence: CASRLEASGLYEQYF. CDR3 bases: TGTGCAAGTCGCTTAGAGGCTAGCGGACTATACGAGCAGTACTTC.

In the case of this clone: Other DNA sequences in this specimen translate into the identical CDR3. The rearrangement joins TRBV9 to TRBJ1-2; D remains ambiguous. Trimming cost V 4 bases and J 8 bases, with 15 bases left between them. The CDR3 runs 13 residues. CDR1 SGDLS and CDR2 YYNGEE come from the germline V gene. CDR3 sequence reads: CASSRTPQKGYTF. Here the CDR3 DNA reads TGTGCCAGCAGCCGTACACCGCAGAAGGGCTACACCTTC.

This rearrangement joins TRBV6-5 to TRBJ2-7; D possibly corresponds to TRBD1 (5 bases). CDR3 length equals 14 residues. In germline, CDR1 is MNHEY, CDR2 SVGAGI. V lost 3 bases and J lost 2, with 11 bases in between. The CDR3 nucleotides read TGTGCCAGCAGTTATACTGGCAGGGCCTACGAGCAGTACTTC. It translates to CASSYTGRAYEQYF.

The rearrangement links TRBV11-3 to TRBJ2-2, with D perhaps matching TRBD2 (5 bases). The V gene's germline CDR1 is SGHNT and CDR2 YENEEA. The germline V and J ends were trimmed by 2 bases and 0 bases, with 7 bases remaining between them. This CDR3 has 15 amino acids. This CDR3 reads CASSLSGANTGELFF. CDR3 bases: TGTGCCAGCAGCTTATCCGGGGCGAACACCGGGGAGCTGTTTTTT.

This chain uses TRBV19 with TRBJ1-1; weak D call: TRBD1 (6 bases). The CDR3 consists of 11 residues. V lost 4 bases and J lost 11, with 11 bases in between. Per germline, CDR1 LNHDA and CDR2 SQIVND (reference sequence). The CDR3 protein is CASSTGTNAFF. CDR3 coding DNA: TGTGCCAGTAGTACTGGGACAAACGCTTTCTTT.

V gene TRBV4-1 combines with J gene TRBJ1-1; tentative D call: TRBD1 (6 bases). The ends were cut back, 3 bases at V and 2 bases at J, with 13 bases in the middle. The CDR3 loop spans 15 amino acids. CDR1 is MGHRA, CDR2 YSYEKL, per germline. CDR3 nucleotide sequence: TGCGCCAGCAGCCAGTCAGGGGCCGCCAACACTGAAGCTTTCTTT. It yields the protein CASSQSGAANTEAFF.